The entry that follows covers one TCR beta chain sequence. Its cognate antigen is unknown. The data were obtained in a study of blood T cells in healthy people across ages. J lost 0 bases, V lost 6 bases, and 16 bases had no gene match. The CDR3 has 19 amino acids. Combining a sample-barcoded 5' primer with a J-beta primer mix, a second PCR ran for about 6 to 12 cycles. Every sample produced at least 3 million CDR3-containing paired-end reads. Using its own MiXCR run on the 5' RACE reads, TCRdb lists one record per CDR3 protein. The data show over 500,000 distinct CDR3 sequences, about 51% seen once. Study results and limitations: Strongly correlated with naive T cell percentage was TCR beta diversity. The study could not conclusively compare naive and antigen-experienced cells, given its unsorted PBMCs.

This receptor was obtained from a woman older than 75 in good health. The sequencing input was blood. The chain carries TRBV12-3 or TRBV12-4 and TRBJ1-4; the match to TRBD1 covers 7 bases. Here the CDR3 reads CASRTNRGTASATNEKLFF. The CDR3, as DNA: TGTGCCAGCAGGACAAACCGAGGGACAGCCTCTGCAACTAATGAAAAACTGTTTTTT.